This is a list of T cell receptor beta chains from one sample in a study of beta chain features in type 1 diabetes. Using immunoSEQ multiplex PCR, the repertoire was profiled, and TCRdb retains in-frame clones only, with some absent. The sample carries tens of thousands of clones, about 69% recorded once. The sequenced material came from Tregs from blood. The source is a man between 18 and 35 years old with type 1 diabetes. Both conserved end residues are part of each CDR3. The D gene is left open where the match is weak. Some rows mark clone size as missing; the rest say once, few, many or name a class of expanded clone.

TRBV7-2,-,TRBJ2-3,-,TGTGCCAGCAGCTATTATGGCCCAGATACGCAGTATTTT,CASSYYGPDTQYF
TRBV18,-,TRBJ2-1,-,TGTGCCAGCTCACCCCCGAGGGGGAGGGCCATGAATGAGCAGTTCTTC,CASSPPRGRAMNEQFF
TRBV29-1,-,TRBJ1-2,TRBD1,TGCAGCGTACCCCTCGGACAGGGAGGGTCCTATGGCTACACCTTC,CSVPLGQGGSYGYTF
TRBV18,-,TRBJ2-5,-,TGTGCCAGCTCACCCGCGGAGACCCAGTACTTC,CASSPAETQYF
TRBV7-2,-,TRBJ1-2,TRBD1,TGTGCCAGCAGCTCGGGACAGCGCTATGGCTACACCTTC,CASSSGQRYGYTF
TRBV11-2,-,TRBJ2-1,TRBD2,TGTGCCAGCAGCTTAGGTCGTCGCGGGAGTACTTCCAATGAGCAGTTCTTC,CASSLGRRGSTSNEQFF
TRBV18,-,TRBJ1-1,-,TGTGCCAGCTCACCACTCGGACAGCGGAACACTGAAGCTTTCTTT,CASSPLGQRNTEAFF
TRBV19,-,TRBJ2-6,TRBD1,TGTGCCAGCTCCGGGACAGGGGTAGGGGCTGGGGCCAACGTCCTGACTTTC,CASSGTGVGAGANVLTF
TRBV19,-,TRBJ2-2,-,TGTGCCAGTAGGGTACAGATCCGAACCGGGGAGCTGTTTTTT,CASRVQIRTGELFF
TRBV7-9,-,TRBJ1-5,-,TGTGCCAGCAGCTTAGGCAGACCGACAGCTCATAGCAATCAGCCCCAGCATTTT,CASSLGRPTAHSNQPQHF
TRBV5-4,few,TRBJ2-6,-,TGTGCCAGCAGCTTGGAAGGTGGAGCGGCCAACGTCCTGACTTTC,CASSLEGGAANVLTF
TRBV19,once,TRBJ1-2,-,TGTGCCAGTAAGCCGACCGACAGAGATAACTATGGCTACACCTTC,CASKPTDRDNYGYTF
TRBV9,-,TRBJ2-7,TRBD2,TGTGCCAGCAGCGTAGTAAGTGGACGGTGGGGAGGGTACGAGCAGTACTTC,CASSVVSGRWGGYEQYF
TRBV7-2,few,TRBJ2-3,TRBD2,TGTGCCAGCAGTCGGGAGGGCCGATACACAGATACGCAGTATTTT,CASSREGRYTDTQYF